This T cell receptor (beta chain) was found in a study of HIV-infected patients and healthy controls. Study-level findings and limits: The diversity differences were not explained by slight age and sex differences between study cohorts. HIV-infected patients and controls differed significantly in mean usage of eight alpha and eight beta V genes.

With 6 bases removed from V and 3 bases from J, the gap between germline ends came to 15 bases. Germline values: CDR1 LGHNT, CDR2 FRNRAP. The CDR3 runs to 15 residues. Reverse transcription used 500 to 550 ng RNA and constant-region primers for alpha and beta. Each of the alpha and beta chains got its own library through chain-specific third strand synthesis with indices. A 5' RACE adapter with a random hexamer and the SP2 primer site was joined to cDNA. TCRdb processed the 5' RACE reads anew with MiXCR; each CDR3 protein has one entry. The sample shows 15,000 to 20,000 distinct CDR3 sequences, 4.5% to 5.5% of them seen only once. As concerns this clonotype: Its antigen is not known.

Whole blood was used without fractionation, so all unsorted peripheral T cells were included. The specimen sequenced was blood. The sequence was obtained from an adult in good health. The J gene is TRBJ1-3, the V gene TRBV12-5; no clear D gene. CDR3 nucleotides: TGTGCTAGTGGCGCTTTCAACAGCGGTGGAAACACCATATATTTT. Translated, it gives CASGAFNSGGNTIYF. The full variable domain, rest sourced from reference TRBV12-5 and TRBJ1-3, is DARVTQTPRHKVTEMGQEVTMRCQPILGHNTVFWYRQTMMQGLELLAYFRNRAPLDDSGMPKDRFSAEMPDATLATLKIQPSEPRDSAVYFCASGAFNSGGNTIYFGEGSWLTVV.